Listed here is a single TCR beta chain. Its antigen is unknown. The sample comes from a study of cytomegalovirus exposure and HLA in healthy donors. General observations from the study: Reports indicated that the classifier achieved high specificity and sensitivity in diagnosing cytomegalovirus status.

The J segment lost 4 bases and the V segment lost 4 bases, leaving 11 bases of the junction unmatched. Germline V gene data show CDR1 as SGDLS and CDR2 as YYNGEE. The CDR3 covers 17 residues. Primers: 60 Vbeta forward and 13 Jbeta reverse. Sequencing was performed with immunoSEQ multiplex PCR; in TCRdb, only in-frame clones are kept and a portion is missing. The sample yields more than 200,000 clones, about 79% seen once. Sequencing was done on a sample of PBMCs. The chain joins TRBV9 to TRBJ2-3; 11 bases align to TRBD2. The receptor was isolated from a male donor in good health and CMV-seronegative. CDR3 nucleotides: TGTGCCAGCAGCCCCAGAGGTAGCGGGGGGGCCGCAGATACGCAGTATTTT. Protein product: CASSPRGSGGAADTQYF.